Ten or more counts support the clone carrying this TCR beta chain. The antigen remains undetermined. The data are from a study of breast tumors, draining lymph nodes, adjacent tissues. Study-level findings and limits: Findings are consistent with lymph node origin and intratumoral expansion of most tumor T cells. Compared with lymph nodes, tumors were less diverse; compared with nontumor tissue, more. That most tumor T cells come from lymph nodes remained unproven. Luminal-like breast cancer showed significantly higher tumor–nontumor repertoire similarity than basal-like.

Germline-derived CDR1 and CDR2 are LNHDA and SQIVND (reference sequence). The CDR3 contains 14 residues. Trimming at V came to 5 bases and at J to 7 bases, leaving 9 bases not matched to a gene. Breast cancer patients provided tissue from their axillary draining lymph nodes. Using its own MiXCR run on the multiplex PCR reads, TCRdb lists one record per CDR3 protein. The repertoire consists of about 200,000 distinct CDR3 sequences, with around a third occurring once and the leading ten covering about 4.5%. The sequenced sample was axillary lymph node tissue. J is TRBJ1-2 and V is TRBV19, with 8 bases fitting TRBD1. This TCR came from a female donor with breast cancer. Some clones in this sample may be carry-over from other donors' samples. Written as DNA, the CDR3 is TGTGCCAGTAGTCCAAGACAGGGGCTTGGTGGCTACACCTTC. This encodes CASSPRQGLGGYTF.